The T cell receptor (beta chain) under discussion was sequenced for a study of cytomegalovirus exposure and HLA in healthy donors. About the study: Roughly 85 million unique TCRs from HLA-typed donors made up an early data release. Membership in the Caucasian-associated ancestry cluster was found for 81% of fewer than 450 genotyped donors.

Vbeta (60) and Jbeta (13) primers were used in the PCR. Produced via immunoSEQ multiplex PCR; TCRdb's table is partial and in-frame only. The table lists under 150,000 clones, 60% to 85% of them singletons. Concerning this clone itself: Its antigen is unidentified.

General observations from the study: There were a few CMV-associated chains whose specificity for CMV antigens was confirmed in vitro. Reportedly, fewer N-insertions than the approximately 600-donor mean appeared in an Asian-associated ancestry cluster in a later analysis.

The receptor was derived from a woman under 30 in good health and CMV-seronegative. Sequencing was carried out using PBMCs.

For the CDR3, the DNA is TGTGCCAGCAGCGGACACTGGCGGGACCTACACGGGAATGAGCAGTTCTTC. Amino acid sequence: CASSGHWRDLHGNEQFF. This chain connects TRBV7-6 to TRBJ2-1; a possible D gene is TRBD2 (6 bases). This CDR3 comprises 17 residues. Between the trimmed V and J ends, which lost 5 bases and 7 bases, there was a span of 24 bases. CDR1 SGHVS and CDR2 FNYEAQ come from the germline V gene.